This T cell receptor beta chain was sequenced for a study of human T cells and chemical hapten exposure. At the level of the study: Throughout the approximately 24-week study, diphenylcyclopropenone was applied weekly to the patients' scalps. Patients, predominantly female, presented with alopecia areata, totalis or universalis.

TCRdb used MiXCR to reprocess the RACE reads, holding one entry per CDR3 protein. The data show around 120,000 distinct CDR3 sequences, roughly an eighth seen once. Time point described: patch test 1, 2 weeks after DPC sensitization. Treatment indicated: therapeutic diphenylcyclopropenone sensitization with weekly scalp DPC. The CDR3 has 14 residues. Germline CDR1 MNHNY, CDR2 SVGAGI (reference sequence). Trimming removed 2 bases from V and 0 bases from J, with 5 bases in between. This clonotype was observed a few times. The origin of this receptor is a man between 18 and 29 years old with alopecia areata. Some clones in this sample may be carry-over from other donors' samples. Sequencing was performed on whole blood, taken in connection with sensitization to the hapten diphenylcyclopropenone (DPC). The chain has TRBV6-6 and TRBJ1-3; D gene ambiguous. CDR3 amino acids: CASSYRPSGNTIYF. The CDR3 nucleotides read TGTGCCAGCAGTTACAGGCCCTCTGGAAACACCATATATTTT.